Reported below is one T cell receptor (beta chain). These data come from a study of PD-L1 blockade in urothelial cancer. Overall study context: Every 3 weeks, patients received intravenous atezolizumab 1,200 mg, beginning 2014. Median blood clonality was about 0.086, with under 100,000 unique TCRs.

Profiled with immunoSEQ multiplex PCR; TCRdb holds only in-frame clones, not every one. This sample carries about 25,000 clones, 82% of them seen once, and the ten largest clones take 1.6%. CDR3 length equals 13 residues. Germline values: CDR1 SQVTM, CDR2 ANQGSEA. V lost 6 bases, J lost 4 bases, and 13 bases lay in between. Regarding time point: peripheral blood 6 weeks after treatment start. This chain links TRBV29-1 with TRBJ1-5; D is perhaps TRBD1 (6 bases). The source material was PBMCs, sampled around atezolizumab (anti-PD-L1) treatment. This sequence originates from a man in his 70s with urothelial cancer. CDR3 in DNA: TGCAGCGTCCTCGGGGGGCCAAATCAGCCCCAGCATTTT. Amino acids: CSVLGGPNQPQHF.